This TCR beta chain comes out of a study of OX40 agonist ivuxolimab in advanced cancers. The overall study: Hepatocellular carcinoma, melanoma, renal cell or head and neck cancer affected the dose-escalation patients. Cohort: about 80% men, mean age 60, aged about 20 to 85.

Assay used: immunoSEQ multiplex PCR; TCRdb lists only in-frame clones, some missing. The sample has around 50,000 clones, 70% to 90% seen once. The junction had 18 bases not matched to a gene; V was cut back by 5 bases and J by 4 bases. The CDR3 consists of 19 residues. The germline gives CDR1 PRHDT, CDR2 FYEKMQ (reference sequence). Study outcomes and limitations: With doses of 0.1-3.0 mg/kg, partial responders showed among the lowest clonal expansion.

Concerning this clone: Its matching antigen is unknown.

The input for sequencing was CD4+ or CD8+ T cells sorted from blood, taken in a trial of the OX40 agonist ivuxolimab. The rearrangement joins TRBV13 to TRBJ2-3, with 10 bases matching TRBD2. This receptor was taken from an adult with an advanced solid tumor such as melanoma, head and neck, liver or kidney cancer. The CDR3 spells CASSPSRAGGPEESDTQYF. CDR3 nucleotide sequence: TGTGCCAGCAGCCCCTCCCGAGCGGGGGGGCCGGAGGAATCAGATACGCAGTATTTT. The full variable domain, rest sourced from reference TRBV13 and TRBJ2-3, is AAGVIQSPRHLIKEKRETATLKCYPIPRHDTVYWYQQGPGQDPQFLISFYEKMQSDKGSIPDRFSAQQFSDYHSELNMSSLELGDSALYFCASSPSRAGGPEESDTQYFGPGTRLTVL.